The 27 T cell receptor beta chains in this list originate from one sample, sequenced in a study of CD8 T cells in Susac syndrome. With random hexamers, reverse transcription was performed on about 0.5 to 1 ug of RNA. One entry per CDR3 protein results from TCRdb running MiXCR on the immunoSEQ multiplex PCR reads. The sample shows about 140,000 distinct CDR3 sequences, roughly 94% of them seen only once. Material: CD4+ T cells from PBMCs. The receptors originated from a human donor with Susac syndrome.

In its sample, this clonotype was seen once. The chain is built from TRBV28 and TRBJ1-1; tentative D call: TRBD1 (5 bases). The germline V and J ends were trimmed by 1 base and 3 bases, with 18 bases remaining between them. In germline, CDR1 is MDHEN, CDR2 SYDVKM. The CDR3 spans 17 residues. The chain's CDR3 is CASSLYTAGRLDTEAFF. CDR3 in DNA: TGTGCCAGCAGTTTATATACGGCAGGGAGACTGGACACTGAAGCTTTCTTT.

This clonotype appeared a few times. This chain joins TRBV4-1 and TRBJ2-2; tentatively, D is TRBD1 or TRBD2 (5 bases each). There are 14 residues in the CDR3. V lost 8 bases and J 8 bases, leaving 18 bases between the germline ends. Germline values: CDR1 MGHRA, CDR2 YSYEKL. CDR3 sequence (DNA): TGCGCCAGCTCCCAGACAGCGGAAAGGGGGGAGCTGTTTTTT. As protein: CASSQTAERGELFF.

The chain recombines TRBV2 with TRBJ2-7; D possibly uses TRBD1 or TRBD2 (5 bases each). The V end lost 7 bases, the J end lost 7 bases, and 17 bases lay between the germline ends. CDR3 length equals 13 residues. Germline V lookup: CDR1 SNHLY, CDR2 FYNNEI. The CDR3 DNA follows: TGTGCCAGCACCGGGACCCGGGCGAATGAGCAGTACTTC. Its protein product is CASTGTRANEQYF.

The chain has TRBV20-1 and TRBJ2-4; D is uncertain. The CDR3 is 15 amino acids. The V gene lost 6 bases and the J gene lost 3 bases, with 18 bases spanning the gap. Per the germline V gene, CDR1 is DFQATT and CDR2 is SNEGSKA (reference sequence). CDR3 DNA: TGCAGTGCAGCTAGAGGTCTACACGACAAAAACATTCAGTACTTC. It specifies CSAARGLHDKNIQYF.

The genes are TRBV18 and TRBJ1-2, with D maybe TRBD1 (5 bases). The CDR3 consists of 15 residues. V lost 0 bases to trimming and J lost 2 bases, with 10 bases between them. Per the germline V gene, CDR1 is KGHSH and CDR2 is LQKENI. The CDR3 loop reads CASSPPMGGNYGYTF. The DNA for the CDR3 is TGTGCCAGCTCACCACCAATGGGGGGGAACTATGGCTACACCTTC.

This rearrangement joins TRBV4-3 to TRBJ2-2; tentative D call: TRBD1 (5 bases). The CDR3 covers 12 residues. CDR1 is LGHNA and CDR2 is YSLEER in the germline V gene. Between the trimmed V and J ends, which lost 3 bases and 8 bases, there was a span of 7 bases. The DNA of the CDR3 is TGCGCCAGCAGCCAGGGGCCGGGGGAGCTGTTTTTT. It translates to CASSQGPGELFF.

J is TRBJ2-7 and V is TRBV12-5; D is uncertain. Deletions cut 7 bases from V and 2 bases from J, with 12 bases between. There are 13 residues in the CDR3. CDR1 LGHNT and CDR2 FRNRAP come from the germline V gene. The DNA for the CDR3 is TGTGCTAGTGCCGGAAGGATGACCTACGAGCAGTACTTC. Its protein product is CASAGRMTYEQYF.

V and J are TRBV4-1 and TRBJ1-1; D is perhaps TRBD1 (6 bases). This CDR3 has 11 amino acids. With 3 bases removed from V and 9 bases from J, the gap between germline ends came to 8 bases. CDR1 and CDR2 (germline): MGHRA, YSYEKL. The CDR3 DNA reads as TGCGCCAGCAGCCATGACAGGAAAGCTTTCTTT. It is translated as CASSHDRKAFF.

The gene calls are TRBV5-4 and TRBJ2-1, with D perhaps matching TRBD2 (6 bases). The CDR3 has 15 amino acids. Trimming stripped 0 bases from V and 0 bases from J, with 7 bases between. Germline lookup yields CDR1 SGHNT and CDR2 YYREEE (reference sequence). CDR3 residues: CASSLDGSSYNEQFF. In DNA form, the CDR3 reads TGTGCCAGCAGCTTGGACGGGAGCTCCTACAATGAGCAGTTCTTC.

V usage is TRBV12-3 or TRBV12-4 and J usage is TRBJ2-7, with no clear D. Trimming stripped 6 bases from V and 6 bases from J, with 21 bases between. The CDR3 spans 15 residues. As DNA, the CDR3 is TGTGCCAGCAGCCCTATCTTCCCTCTGGACGGCGAGCAGTACTTC. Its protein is CASSPIFPLDGEQYF.

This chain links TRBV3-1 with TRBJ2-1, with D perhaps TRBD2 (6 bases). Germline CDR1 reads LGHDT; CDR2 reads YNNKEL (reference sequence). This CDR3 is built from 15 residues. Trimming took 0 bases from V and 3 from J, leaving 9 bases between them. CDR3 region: CASSQDFGGYNEQFF. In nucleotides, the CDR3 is TGTGCCAGCAGCCAAGATTTCGGGGGCTACAATGAGCAGTTCTTC.

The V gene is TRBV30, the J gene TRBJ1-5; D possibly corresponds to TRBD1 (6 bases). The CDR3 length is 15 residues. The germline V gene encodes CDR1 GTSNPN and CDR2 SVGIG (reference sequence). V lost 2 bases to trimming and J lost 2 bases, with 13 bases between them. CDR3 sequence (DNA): TGTGCCTGGAGTTTCGAACACAGGGGCAATCAGCCCCAGCATTTT. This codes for CAWSFEHRGNQPQHF.

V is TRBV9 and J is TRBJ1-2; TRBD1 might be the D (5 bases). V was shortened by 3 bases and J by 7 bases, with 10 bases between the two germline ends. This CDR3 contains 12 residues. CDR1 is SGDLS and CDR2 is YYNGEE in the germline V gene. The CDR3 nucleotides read TGTGCCAGCAGCGCTCAGGGTCGTGGCTACACCTTC. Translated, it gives CASSAQGRGYTF.

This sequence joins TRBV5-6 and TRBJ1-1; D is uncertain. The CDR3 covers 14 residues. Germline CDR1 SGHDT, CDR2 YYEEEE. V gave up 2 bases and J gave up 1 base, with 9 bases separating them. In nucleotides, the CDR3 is TGTGCCAGCAGCTTAAGGAACCGGAACACTGAAGCTTTCTTT. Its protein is CASSLRNRNTEAFF.

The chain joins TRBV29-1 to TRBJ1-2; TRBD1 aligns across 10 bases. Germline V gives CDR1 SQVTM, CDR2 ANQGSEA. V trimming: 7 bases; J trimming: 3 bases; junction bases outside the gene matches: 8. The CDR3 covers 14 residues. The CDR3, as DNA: TGCAGCGGAAGTCCGGACAGGGGGGACTATGGCTACACCTTC. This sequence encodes CSGSPDRGDYGYTF.

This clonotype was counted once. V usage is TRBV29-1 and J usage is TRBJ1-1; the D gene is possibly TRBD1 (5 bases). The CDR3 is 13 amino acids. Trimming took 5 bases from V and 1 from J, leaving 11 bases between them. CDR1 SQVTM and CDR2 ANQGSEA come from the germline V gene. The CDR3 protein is CSVITGPNTEAFF. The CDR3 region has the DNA TGCAGCGTTATAACGGGGCCGAACACTGAAGCTTTCTTT.

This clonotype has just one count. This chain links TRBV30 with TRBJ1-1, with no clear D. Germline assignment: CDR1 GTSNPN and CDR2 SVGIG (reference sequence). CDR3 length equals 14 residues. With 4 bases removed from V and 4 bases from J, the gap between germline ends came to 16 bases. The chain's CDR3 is CAWKAAGLSTEAFF. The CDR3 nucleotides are TGTGCCTGGAAGGCCGCAGGTCTAAGCACTGAAGCTTTCTTT. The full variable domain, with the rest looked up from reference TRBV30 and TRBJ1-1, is SQTIHQWPATLVQPVGSPLSLECTVEGTSNPNLYWYRQAAGRGLQLLFYSVGIGQISSEVPQNLSASRPQDRQFILSSKKLLLSDSGFYLCAWKAAGLSTEAFFGQGTRLTVV.

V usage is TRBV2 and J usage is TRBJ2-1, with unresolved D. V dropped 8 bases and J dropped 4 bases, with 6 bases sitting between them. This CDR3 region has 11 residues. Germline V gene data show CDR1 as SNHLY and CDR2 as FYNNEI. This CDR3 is CASGSYNEQFF. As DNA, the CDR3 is TGTGCCAGCGGGTCTTACAATGAGCAGTTCTTC.

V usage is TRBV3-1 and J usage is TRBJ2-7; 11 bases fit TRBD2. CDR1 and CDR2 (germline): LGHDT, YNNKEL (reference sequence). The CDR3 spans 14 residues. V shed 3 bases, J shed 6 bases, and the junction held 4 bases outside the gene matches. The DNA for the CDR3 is TGTGCCAGCAGCCAGTTAGCGGGGGGGAGCGAGCAGTACTTC. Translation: CASSQLAGGSEQYF.

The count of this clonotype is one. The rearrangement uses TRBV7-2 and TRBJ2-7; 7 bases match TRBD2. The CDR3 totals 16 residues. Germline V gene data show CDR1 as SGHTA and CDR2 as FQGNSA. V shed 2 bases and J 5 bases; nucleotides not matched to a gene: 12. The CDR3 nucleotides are TGTGCCAGCAGCTTACGGCCAGCGGGAATGGAGGACGAGCAGTACTTC. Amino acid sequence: CASSLRPAGMEDEQYF.

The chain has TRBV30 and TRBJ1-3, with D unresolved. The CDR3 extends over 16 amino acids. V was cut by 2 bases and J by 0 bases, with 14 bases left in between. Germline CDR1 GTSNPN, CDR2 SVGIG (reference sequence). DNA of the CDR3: TGTGCCTGGAGTCGAGTCGGCGACTACTCTGGAAACACCATATATTTT. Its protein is CAWSRVGDYSGNTIYF. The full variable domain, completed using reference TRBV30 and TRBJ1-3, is SQTIHQWPATLVQPVGSPLSLECTVEGTSNPNLYWYRQAAGRGLQLLFYSVGIGQISSEVPQNLSASRPQDRQFILSSKKLLLSDSGFYLCAWSRVGDYSGNTIYFGEGSWLTVV.

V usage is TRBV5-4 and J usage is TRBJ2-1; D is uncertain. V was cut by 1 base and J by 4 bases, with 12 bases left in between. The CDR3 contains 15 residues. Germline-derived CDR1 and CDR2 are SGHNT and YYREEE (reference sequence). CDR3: CASSLFRPQYNEQFF. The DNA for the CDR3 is TGTGCCAGCAGCTTGTTCCGACCCCAATACAATGAGCAGTTCTTC.

The DNA for the CDR3 is TGCAGTGCTAGGGGACAGGCCAACTCCTACGAGCAGTACTTC. It is translated as CSARGQANSYEQYF. The rearrangement uses TRBV20-1 and TRBJ2-7; TRBD1 matches 8 bases. Unmatched junction bases numbered 4, after V lost 3 bases and J lost 0 bases. There are 14 residues in the CDR3. Germline CDR1 is DFQATT and CDR2 is SNEGSKA (reference sequence).

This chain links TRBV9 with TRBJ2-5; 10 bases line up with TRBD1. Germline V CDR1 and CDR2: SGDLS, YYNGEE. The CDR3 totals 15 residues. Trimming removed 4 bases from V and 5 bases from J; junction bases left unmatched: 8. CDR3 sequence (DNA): TGTGCCAGCAGCCCTCCCGGGACAGGGGTTGAGACCCAGTACTTC. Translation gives CASSPPGTGVETQYF.

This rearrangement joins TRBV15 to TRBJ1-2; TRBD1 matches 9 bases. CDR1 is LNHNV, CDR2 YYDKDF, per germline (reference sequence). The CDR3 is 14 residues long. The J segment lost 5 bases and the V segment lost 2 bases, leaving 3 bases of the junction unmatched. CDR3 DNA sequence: TGTGCCACCAGCAGACGGACAGGGGTATATGGCTACACCTTC. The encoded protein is CATSRRTGVYGYTF.

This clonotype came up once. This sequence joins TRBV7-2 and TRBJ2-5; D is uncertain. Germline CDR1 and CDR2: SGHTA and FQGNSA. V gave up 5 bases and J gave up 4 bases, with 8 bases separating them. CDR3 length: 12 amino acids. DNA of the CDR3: TGTGCCAGCAGCCCGCGCTTAGAGACCCAGTACTTC. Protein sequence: CASSPRLETQYF.

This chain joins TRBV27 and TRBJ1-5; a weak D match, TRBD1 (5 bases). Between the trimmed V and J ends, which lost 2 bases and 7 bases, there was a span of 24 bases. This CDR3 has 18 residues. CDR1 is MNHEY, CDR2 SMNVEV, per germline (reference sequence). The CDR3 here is CASSLRFSGQGREQPQHF. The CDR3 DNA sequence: TGTGCCAGCAGTTTAAGGTTTTCCGGGCAGGGCCGAGAACAGCCCCAGCATTTT.